This paragraph covers one T cell receptor beta chain sequence. The data are from a study of shared clonotypes between healthy human individuals. From germline, CDR1 is SGHAT and CDR2 FQNNGV. This CDR3 comprises 15 residues. The germline V and J ends were trimmed by 1 base and 4 bases, with 13 bases remaining between them. Repertoires were generated with immunoSEQ multiplex PCR, while TCRdb's copy carries only in-frame clones and drops some. The table shows 170,000 or so clones, with around 63% occurring only once. The sequenced material came from memory CD4+ T cells sorted from blood. The sample's subset: CD45RA-negative fraction. V usage is TRBV11-2 and J usage is TRBJ2-5, with D possibly TRBD2 on 7 matching bases. This receptor was taken from a young man in good health. For the CDR3, the DNA is TGTGCCAGCAGCTTAGTCGCGGGGGCGTTAGAGACCCAGTACTTC. Its translation is CASSLVAGALETQYF. The variable domain in full, with the rest retrieved from reference TRBV11-2 and TRBJ2-5, is EAGVAQSPRYKIIEKRQSVAFWCNPISGHATLYWYQQILGQGPKLLIQFQNNGVVDDSQLPKDRFSAERLKGVDSTLKIQPAKLEDSAVYLCASSLVAGALETQYFGPGTRLLVL.